A selection of T cell receptor beta chains follows, all from one sample in a study. TCRdb keeps only in-frame clones here, not all; method: immunoSEQ multiplex PCR. The sample comprises 60,000 to 85,000 clones, around 93% of which are singletons, and approximately 4.4% rests with the top ten. Sequenced input: PBMCs. These receptors were collected from a man aged 40-55 years with rheumatoid arthritis. Each CDR3 is given without its conserved first and last residue.

v_call	j_call	cdr3_aa
TRBV7-2	TRBJ1-5	ASSSGGRSNQPQH
TRBV30	TRBJ1-3	AWETGSERNTIY
TRBV19	TRBJ1-2	ASRSREAIWGGYT
TRBV27	TRBJ1-6	ASSSPGTATVPGYNSPLH
TRBV25-1	TRBJ1-2	ASSTPDRVYGYT
TRBV7-9	TRBJ1-1	ASSPRGQPNTEAF
TRBV4-3	TRBJ2-1	ASSQGNGIDEQF
TRBV27	TRBJ1-2	ASSLRQGSNYGYT
TRBV7-8	TRBJ1-1	ASSRVWGNTEAF
TRBV6-5	TRBJ1-1	ASSYGTGEAF
TRBV14	TRBJ1-5	ASSQAGGQPQH
TRBV7-2	TRBJ1-2	ASSPRGGEGYGYT
TRBV7-3	TRBJ1-1	ASSLRQNTEAF
TRBV7-3	TRBJ2-7	ASSRDRGREQY
TRBV2	TRBJ2-2	ASSDRGRTGELF
TRBV19	TRBJ1-6	ASSPPGQNNSPLH
TRBV5-5	TRBJ1-4	ASRDSTGTEKLF
TRBV24-1	TRBJ1-2	ATSESQAISPPYGYT
TRBV2	TRBJ1-5	ASSLGVSGNQPQH
TRBV30	TRBJ2-7	AWGDRTYEQY
TRBV3-1/TRBV3-2	TRBJ1-2	ASSQWYSNYGYT
TRBV3-1/TRBV3-2	TRBJ2-7	ASSHRGVTYEQY
TRBV6-5	TRBJ2-5	ARTGTKSGETQY
TRBV19	TRBJ1-2	ASSIRQGARDYGYT
TRBV6-4	TRBJ2-3	ASSDSGREGVDTQY
TRBV3-1/TRBV3-2	TRBJ2-1	ASSQVSSFNNEQF
TRBV19	TRBJ2-7	ASRIPRGYEQY
TRBV6-5	TRBJ2-5	ASSYGTAQETQY
TRBV5-1	TRBJ1-2	ASSLEDRVHYGYT
TRBV5-1	TRBJ2-5	ASSPWDRGYQETQY
TRBV3-1/TRBV3-2	TRBJ2-1	ASSLTDNEQF
TRBV9	TRBJ2-5	ASSVGLAGPGETQY
TRBV12-5	TRBJ1-1	ASVFGDTEAF
TRBV3-1/TRBV3-2	TRBJ2-7	ASSRGTSSLKPTYEQY
TRBV19	TRBJ2-1	ASSPSLAERSNEQF